The source of this T cell receptor beta chain is a study of shared clonotypes between healthy human individuals. Clones were read by immunoSEQ multiplex PCR, and TCRdb kept only the in-frame ones, dropping some. The sample lists 2 million or so clones, roughly 94% seen once, with 0.13% in the top ten. Regarding the study as a whole: Clonotype sharing among donors was expected to depend on sequencing depth.

About this clone: The antigen remains undetermined. A much larger clonotype is one base distant, so this may be a read error.

This receptor was taken from a man aged 18 to 35 in good health. Sequences were obtained from naive CD4+ T cells sorted from blood. Subset reported: CD45RA+ positively selected.

The CDR3 bases are TGTGCCAGCAGCTTGGGGAACTATGGCTACACCTTC. Amino acid sequence: CASSLGNYGYTF. This sequence joins TRBV5-6 and TRBJ1-2, with D uncertain. Germline V gene sequence: CDR1 SGHDT, CDR2 YYEEEE. This CDR3 comprises 12 residues. The V gene lost 0 bases and the J gene lost 2 bases, with 2 bases spanning the gap.